The source of this TCR beta chain is a study of beta chain features in type 1 diabetes. About the study: Regarding age, gender and cell yields, patients proved similar to healthy donors.

Germline V gene lookup returns CDR1 SGDLS and CDR2 YYNGEE. V gave up 1 base and J gave up 6 bases; unmatched junction bases: 6. The CDR3 is 14 amino acids. Findings and caveats of the study: Within each of all four CD4+ subsets, Type 1 diabetes patients had TCRB CDR3s that were moderately but significantly shorter. In the patient group, naive, central memory and Treg TCRB repertoires seemed more alike than in the healthy donor group.

This clone was counted between two and nine times. Antigen unknown. As every portion of the isolated RNA was reverse transcribed, the sequencing read expressed TCRB transcripts. Regulatory, naive and central memory T cell samples averaged roughly 4 million reads. Produced via immunoSEQ multiplex PCR; TCRdb's table is partial and in-frame only. This table holds almost 350,000 clones, around 19% found once. The chain is built from TRBV9 and TRBJ2-7; 8 bases agree with TRBD1. The sample was naive CD4+ T cells from blood. This clonotype was obtained from a woman aged 18-35 years in good health. CDR3 sequence: CASSVPQQGGEQYF. The CDR3 DNA is TGTGCCAGCAGCGTACCTCAACAGGGGGGCGAGCAGTACTTC.